This T cell receptor beta chain was sequenced during a study of blood T cell repertoires in COVID-19. At the level of the study: Samples taken during acute and convalescent COVID-19 were collected in the United States, Italy and Spain.

The assay was immunoSEQ multiplex PCR, and TCRdb's table has in-frame clones only and misses some. The sample lists 130,000 to 150,000 clones; approximately 80% were seen once. V was pared by 0 bases and J by 6 bases, with 23 bases of the junction left unmatched. The length of the CDR3 is 22 residues. Germline CDR1 is SNHLY and CDR2 is FYNNEI. The chain joins TRBV2 to TRBJ1-6, with 7 bases aligning to TRBD1. Sequenced: peripheral blood. This receptor was obtained from a man aged 55 to 70 with active or convalescent COVID-19. In DNA, the CDR3 is TGTGCCAGCAGTGAAGCGCTTCGAGGAACTTTCGTAACCCGGGACAGTAATTCACCCCTCCACTTT. Protein product: CASSEALRGTFVTRDSNSPLHF. Full variable domain (missing parts from reference TRBV2 and TRBJ1-6): EPEVTQTPSHQVTQMGQEVILRCVPISNHLYFYWYRQILGQKVEFLVSFYNNEISEKSEIFDDQFSVERPDGSNFTLKIRSTKLEDSAMYFCASSEALRGTFVTRDSNSPLHFGNGTRLTVT.